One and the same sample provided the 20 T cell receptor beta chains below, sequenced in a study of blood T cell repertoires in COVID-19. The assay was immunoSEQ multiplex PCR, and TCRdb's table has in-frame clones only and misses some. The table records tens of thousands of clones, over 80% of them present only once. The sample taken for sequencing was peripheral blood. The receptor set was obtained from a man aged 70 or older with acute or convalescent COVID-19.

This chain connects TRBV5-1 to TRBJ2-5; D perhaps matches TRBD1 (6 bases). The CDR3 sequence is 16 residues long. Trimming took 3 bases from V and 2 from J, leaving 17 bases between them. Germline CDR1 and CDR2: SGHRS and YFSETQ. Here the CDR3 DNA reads TGCGCCAGCAGCTCACTACAGGGACGGGGTCAAGAGACCCAGTACTTC. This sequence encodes CASSSLQGRGQETQYF.

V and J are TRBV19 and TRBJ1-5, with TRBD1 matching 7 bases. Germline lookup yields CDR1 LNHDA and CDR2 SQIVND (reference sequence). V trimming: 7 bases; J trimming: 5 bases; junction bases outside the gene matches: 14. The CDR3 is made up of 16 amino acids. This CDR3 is CASNLYPRTGYQPQHF. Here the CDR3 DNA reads TGTGCCAGTAACTTATACCCCCGGACAGGCTATCAGCCCCAGCATTTT.

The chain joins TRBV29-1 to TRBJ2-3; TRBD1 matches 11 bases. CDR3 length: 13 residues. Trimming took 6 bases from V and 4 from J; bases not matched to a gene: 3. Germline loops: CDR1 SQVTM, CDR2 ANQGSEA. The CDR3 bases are TGCAGCGTAGGGACAGGGGGAGCAGATACGCAGTATTTT. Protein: CSVGTGGADTQYF.

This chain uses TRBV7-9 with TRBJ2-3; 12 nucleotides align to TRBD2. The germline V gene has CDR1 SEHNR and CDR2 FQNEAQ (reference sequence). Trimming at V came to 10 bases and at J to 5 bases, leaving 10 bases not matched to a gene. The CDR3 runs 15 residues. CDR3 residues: CAIFPSGGAIDTQYF. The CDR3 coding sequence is TGTGCCATCTTCCCTAGCGGGGGGGCCATAGATACGCAGTATTTT.

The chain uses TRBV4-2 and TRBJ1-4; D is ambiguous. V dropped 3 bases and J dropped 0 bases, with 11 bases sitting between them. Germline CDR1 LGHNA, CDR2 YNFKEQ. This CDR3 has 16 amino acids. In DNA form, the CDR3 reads TGTGCCAGCAGCCATCCTATGGGCACAACTAATGAAAAACTGTTTTTT. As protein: CASSHPMGTTNEKLFF.

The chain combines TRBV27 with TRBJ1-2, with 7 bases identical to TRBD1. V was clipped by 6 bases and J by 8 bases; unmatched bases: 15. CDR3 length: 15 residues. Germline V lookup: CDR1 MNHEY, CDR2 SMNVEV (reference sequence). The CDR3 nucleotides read TGTGCCAGCAGCGTAGACAGGGCCGGCCTGGGGGGCTACACCTTC. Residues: CASSVDRAGLGGYTF.

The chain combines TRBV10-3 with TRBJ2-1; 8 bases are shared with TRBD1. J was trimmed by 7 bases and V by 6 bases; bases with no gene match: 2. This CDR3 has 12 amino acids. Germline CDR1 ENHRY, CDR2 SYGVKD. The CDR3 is CAISRQGNEQFF. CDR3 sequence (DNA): TGTGCCATCAGCCGACAGGGGAATGAGCAGTTCTTC.

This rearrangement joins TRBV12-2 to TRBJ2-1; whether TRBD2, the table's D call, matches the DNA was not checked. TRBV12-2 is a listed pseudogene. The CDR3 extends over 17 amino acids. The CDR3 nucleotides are TGTGCAAGTCGCCCAGCCTCCGGGCGGGCCTCCTACAATGAGCAGTTCTTC. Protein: CASRPASGRASYNEQFF.

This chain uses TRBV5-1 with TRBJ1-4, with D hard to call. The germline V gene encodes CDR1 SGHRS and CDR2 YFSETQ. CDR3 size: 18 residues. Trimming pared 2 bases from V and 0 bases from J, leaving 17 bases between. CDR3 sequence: CASSFTPLKIATNEKLFF. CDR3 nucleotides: TGCGCCAGCAGCTTTACACCCCTCAAAATTGCAACTAATGAAAAACTGTTTTTT. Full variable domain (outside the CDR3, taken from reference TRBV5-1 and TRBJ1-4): KAGVTQTPRYLIKTRGQQVTLSCSPISGHRSVSWYQQTPGQGLQFLFEYFSETQRNKGNFPGRFSGRQFSNSRSEMNVSTLELGDSALYLCASSFTPLKIATNEKLFFGSGTQLSVL.

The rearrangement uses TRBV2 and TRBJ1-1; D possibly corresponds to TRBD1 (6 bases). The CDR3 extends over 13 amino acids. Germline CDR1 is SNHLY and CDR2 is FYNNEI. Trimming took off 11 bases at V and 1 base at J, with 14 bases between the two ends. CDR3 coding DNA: TGTGCCGACAGACAGGAGAAGAACACTGAAGCTTTCTTT. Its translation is CADRQEKNTEAFF.

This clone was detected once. Written as DNA, the CDR3 is TGTGCCAGTAGTATTACACAGGGGGCCAATGAGCAGTTCTTC. Translation gives CASSITQGANEQFF. The chain uses TRBV19 and TRBJ2-1; 9 bases line up with TRBD1. Per the germline V gene, CDR1 is LNHDA and CDR2 is SQIVND (reference sequence). The CDR3 loop spans 14 amino acids. Unmatched junction bases numbered 3, after V lost 3 bases and J lost 6 bases.

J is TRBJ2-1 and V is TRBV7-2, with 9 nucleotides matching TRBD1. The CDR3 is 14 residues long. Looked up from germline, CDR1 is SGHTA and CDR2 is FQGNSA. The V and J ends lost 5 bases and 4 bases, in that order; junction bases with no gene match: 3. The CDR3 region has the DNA TGTGCCAGCAGCCGGGACAGGGAATACAATGAGCAGTTCTTC. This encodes CASSRDREYNEQFF. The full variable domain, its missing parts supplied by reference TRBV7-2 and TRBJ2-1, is GAGVSQSPSNKVTEKGKDVELRCDPISGHTALYWYRQSLGQGLEFLIYFQGNSAPDKSGLPSDRFSAERTGGSVSTLTIQRTQQEDSAVYLCASSRDREYNEQFFGPGTRLTVL.

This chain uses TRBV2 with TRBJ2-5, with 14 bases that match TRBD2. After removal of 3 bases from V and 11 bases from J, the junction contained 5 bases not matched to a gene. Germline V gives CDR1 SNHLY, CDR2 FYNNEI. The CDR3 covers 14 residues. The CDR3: CASSDRTSGGRQYF. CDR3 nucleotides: TGTGCCAGCAGTGATCGGACTAGCGGGGGGCGACAGTACTTC.

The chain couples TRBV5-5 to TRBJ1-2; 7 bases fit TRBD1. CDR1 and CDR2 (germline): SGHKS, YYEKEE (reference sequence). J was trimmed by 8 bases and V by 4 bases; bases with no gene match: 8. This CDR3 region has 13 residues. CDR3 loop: CASSPRQGEGYTF. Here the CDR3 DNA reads TGTGCCAGCAGCCCAAGACAGGGTGAGGGCTACACCTTC.

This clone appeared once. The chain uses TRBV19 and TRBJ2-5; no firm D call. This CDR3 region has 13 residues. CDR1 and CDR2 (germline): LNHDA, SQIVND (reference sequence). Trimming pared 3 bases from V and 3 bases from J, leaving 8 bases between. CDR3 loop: CASSMSSEETQYF. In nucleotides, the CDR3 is TGTGCCAGTAGTATGAGCAGCGAAGAGACCCAGTACTTC.

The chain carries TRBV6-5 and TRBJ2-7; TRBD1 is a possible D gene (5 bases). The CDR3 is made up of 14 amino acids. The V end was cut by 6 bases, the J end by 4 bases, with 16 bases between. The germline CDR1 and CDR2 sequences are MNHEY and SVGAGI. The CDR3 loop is CASRIQVPRYEQYF. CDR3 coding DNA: TGTGCCAGCAGGATACAGGTCCCCCGGTACGAGCAGTACTTC.

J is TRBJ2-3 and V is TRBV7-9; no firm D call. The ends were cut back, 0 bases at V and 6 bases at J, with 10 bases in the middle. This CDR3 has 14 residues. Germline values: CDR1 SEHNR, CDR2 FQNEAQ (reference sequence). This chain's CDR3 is CASSLAEEMDTQYF. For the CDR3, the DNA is TGTGCCAGCAGCTTAGCCGAGGAGATGGATACGCAGTATTTT.

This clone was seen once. CDR3 nucleotide sequence: TGCGCCAGCAGCCTCGCGGGGGGGCCTGGCTACAATGAGCAGTTCTTC. Its protein is CASSLAGGPGYNEQFF. This chain uses TRBV5-1 with TRBJ2-1; 9 bases map to TRBD2. The J segment lost 3 bases and the V segment lost 4 bases, leaving 8 bases of the junction unmatched. There are 16 residues in the CDR3. Germline CDR1 and CDR2: SGHRS and YFSETQ.

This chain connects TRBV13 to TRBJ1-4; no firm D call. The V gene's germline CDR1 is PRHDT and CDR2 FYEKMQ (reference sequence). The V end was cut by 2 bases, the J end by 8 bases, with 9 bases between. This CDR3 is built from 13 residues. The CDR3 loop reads CASSLPPREKLFF. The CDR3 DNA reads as TGTGCCAGCAGCTTACCCCCCCGGGAAAAACTGTTTTTT.

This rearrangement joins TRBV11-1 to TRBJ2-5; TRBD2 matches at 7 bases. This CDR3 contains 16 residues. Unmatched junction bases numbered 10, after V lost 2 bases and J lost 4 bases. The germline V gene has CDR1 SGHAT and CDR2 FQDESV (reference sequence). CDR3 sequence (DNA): TGTGCCAGCAGCTTAAGGATGACGGGGGGACTAGAGACCCAGTACTTC. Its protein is CASSLRMTGGLETQYF.